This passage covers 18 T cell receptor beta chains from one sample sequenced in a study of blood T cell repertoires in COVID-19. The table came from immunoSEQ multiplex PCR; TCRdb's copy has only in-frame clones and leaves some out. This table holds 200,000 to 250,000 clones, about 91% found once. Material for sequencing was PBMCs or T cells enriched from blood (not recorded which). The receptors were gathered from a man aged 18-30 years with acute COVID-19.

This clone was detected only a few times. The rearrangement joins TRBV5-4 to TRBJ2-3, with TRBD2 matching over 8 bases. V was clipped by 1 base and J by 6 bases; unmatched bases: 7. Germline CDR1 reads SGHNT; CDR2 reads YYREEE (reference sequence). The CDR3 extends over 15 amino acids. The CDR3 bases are TGTGCCAGCAGCTTGTCAGCGGGAGCATCGGATACGCAGTATTTT. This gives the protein CASSLSAGASDTQYF.

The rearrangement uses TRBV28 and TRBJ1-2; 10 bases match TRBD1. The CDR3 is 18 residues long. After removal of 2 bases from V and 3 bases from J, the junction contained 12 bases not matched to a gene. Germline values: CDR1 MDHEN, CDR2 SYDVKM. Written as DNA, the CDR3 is TGTGCCAGCAGTTTAGACCGGGACAGGGGATTTTTAGACTATGGCTACACCTTC. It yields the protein CASSLDRDRGFLDYGYTF.

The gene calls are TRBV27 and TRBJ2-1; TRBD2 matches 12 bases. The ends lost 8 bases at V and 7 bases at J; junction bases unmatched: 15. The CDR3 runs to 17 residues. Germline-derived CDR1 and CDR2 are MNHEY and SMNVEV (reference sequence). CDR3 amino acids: CASHTMTSGRVTNEQFF. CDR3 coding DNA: TGTGCCAGCCACACAATGACTAGCGGGAGAGTAACGAATGAGCAGTTCTTC.

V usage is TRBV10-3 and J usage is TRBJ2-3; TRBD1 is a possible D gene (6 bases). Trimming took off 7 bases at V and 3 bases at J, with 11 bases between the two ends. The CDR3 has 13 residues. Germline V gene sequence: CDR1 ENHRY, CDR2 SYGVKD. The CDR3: CAINNRETDTQYF. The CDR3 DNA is TGTGCCATCAACAACAGGGAAACAGATACGCAGTATTTT.

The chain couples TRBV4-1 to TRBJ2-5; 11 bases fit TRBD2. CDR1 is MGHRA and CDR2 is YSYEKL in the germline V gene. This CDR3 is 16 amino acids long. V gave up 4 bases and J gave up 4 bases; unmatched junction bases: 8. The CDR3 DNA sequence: TGCGCCAGCAGCCCAGCGGTAGCGGGAGGGAGAGAGACCCAGTACTTC. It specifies CASSPAVAGGRETQYF.

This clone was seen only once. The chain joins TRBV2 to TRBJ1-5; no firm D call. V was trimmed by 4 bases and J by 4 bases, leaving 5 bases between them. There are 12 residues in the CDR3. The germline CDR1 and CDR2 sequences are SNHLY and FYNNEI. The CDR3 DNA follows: TGTGCCAGCAGTGGGACTAATCAGCCCCAGCATTTT. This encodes CASSGTNQPQHF.

CDR3 sequence: CASSEGSGRVGEQYF. In DNA, the CDR3 is TGTGCCAGCAGCGAGGGGTCCGGGAGGGTAGGCGAGCAGTACTTC. J is TRBJ2-7 and V is TRBV5-4; 8 bases align to TRBD2. V trimming: 4 bases; J trimming: 6 bases; junction bases outside the gene matches: 12. Germline V gene data show CDR1 as SGHNT and CDR2 as YYREEE (reference sequence). The CDR3 consists of 15 residues.

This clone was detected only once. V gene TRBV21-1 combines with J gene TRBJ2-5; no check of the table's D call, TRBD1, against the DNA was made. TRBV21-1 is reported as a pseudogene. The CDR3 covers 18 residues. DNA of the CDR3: TGTGCCAGCATGTTAGTGCTGCCTGGACAAGGGGCATGGGAGACCCAGTACTTC. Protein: CASMLVLPGQGAWETQYF.

CDR3: CASSPRGHRNQPQHF. The DNA for the CDR3 is TGTGCCAGCTCCCCTCGGGGACACCGAAATCAGCCCCAGCATTTT. The V and J genes are TRBV6-5 and TRBJ1-5, with a weak D call TRBD1 (6 bases). This CDR3 has 15 residues. Germline CDR1 and CDR2: MNHEY and SVGAGI. V shed 8 bases and J shed 4 bases, with 18 bases lying between them.

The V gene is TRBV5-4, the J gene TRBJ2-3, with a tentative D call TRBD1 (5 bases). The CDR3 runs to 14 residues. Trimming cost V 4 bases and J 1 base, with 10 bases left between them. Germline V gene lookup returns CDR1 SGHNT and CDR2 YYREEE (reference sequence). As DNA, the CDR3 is TGTGCCAGCAGCCCGATACAGGGCACAGATACGCAGTATTTT. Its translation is CASSPIQGTDTQYF.

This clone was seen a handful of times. The CDR3, as DNA: TGTGCCAGCAGCCCTTTGACAGGGACCAATGAGCAGTTCTTC. Protein sequence: CASSPLTGTNEQFF. This rearrangement joins TRBV5-4 to TRBJ2-1; the match to TRBD1 covers 7 bases. The CDR3 is 14 residues long. V shed 4 bases, J shed 6 bases, and the junction held 7 bases outside the gene matches. CDR1 SGHNT and CDR2 YYREEE come from the germline V gene (reference sequence).

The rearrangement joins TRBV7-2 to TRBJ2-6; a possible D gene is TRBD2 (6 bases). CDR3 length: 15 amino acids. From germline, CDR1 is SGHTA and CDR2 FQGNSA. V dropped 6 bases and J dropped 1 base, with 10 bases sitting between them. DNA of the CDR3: TGTGCCAGCAGTCGGGGGAGTTCTGGGGCCAACGTCCTGACTTTC. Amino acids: CASSRGSSGANVLTF.

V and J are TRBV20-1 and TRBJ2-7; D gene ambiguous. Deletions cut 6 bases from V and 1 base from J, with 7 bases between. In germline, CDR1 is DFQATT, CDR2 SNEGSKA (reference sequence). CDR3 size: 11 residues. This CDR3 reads CSAAWSYEQYF. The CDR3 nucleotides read TGCAGTGCCGCGTGGTCCTACGAGCAGTACTTC.

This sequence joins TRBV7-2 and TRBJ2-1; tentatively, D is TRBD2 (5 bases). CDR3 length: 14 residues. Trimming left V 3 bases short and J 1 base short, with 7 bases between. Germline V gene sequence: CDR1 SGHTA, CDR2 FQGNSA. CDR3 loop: CASSFTRSYNEQFF. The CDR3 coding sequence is TGTGCCAGCAGCTTTACTAGATCCTACAATGAGCAGTTCTTC.

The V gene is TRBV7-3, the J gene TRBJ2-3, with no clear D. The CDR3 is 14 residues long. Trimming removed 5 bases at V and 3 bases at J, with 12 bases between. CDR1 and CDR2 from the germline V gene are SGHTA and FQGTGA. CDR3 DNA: TGTGCCAGCAGCCTCTCGTCGGTAACAGATACGCAGTATTTT. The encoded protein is CASSLSSVTDTQYF.

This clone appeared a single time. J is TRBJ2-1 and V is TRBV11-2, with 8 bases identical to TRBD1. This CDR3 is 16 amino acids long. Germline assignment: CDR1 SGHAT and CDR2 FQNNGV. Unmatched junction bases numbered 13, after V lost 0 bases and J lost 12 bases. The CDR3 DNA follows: TGTGCCAGCAGCTTAGATCAGGGGGCTGGCCCGGGTGGGCAGTTCTTC. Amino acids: CASSLDQGAGPGGQFF.

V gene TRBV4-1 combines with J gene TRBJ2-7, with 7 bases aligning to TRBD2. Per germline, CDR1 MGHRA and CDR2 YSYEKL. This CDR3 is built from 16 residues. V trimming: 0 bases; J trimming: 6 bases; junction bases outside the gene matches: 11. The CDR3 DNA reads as TGCGCCAGCAGCCAAGATGATGGACTAGATCGTCGCGAGCAGTACTTC. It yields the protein CASSQDDGLDRREQYF.

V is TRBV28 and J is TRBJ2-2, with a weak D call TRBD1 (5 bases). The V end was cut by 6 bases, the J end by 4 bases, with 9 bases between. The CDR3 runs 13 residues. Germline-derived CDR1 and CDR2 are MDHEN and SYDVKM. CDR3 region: CASRPDSTGELFF. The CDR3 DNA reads TGTGCCAGCAGGCCCGACAGCACCGGGGAGCTGTTTTTT.